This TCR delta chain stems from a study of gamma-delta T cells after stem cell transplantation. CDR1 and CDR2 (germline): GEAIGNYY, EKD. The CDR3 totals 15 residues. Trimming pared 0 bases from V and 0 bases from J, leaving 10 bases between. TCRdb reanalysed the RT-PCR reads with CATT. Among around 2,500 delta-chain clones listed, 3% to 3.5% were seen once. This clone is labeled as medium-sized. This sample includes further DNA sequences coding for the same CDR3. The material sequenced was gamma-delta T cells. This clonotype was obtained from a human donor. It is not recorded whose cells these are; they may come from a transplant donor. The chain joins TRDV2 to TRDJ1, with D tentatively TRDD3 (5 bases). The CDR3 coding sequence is TGTGCCTGTGACACCGTGACTGGCAACACCGATAAACTCATCTTT. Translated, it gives CACDTVTGNTDKLIF.